This T cell receptor (beta chain) was sequenced in a study of T cells in Graves' hyperthyroidism and ophthalmopathy. This clonotype was seen a few times. Its specificity is unknown. What was amplified from RNA transcripts were TCR beta CDR3 regions. When the TCR CDR3 underwent first-round RT-PCR, the HTBI primer set was used. TCRdb used MiXCR to reprocess the multiplex PCR reads, holding one entry per CDR3 protein. The table lists some 420,000 distinct CDR3 sequences, roughly 13% of them singletons. Study-wide results and limits: Most expanded thyroid clonotypes above 0.001 also appeared in blood. A model using 13 V-J features told ophthalmopathy apart from stable hyperthyroidism.

This CDR3 contains 15 residues. CDR1 is SEHNR and CDR2 is FQNEAQ in the germline V gene (reference sequence). V was cut by 1 base and J by 0 bases, with 9 bases left in between. Patients were excluded for uncontrolled infection, other autoimmune disease, pregnancy or lactation. The specimen was blood. This chain connects TRBV7-9 to TRBJ1-1; D might be TRBD1 (5 bases). The source of this sequence is a woman between 18 and 30 years old with Graves' hyperthyroidism. The CDR3 DNA is TGTGCCAGCAGCTTAGACAGGACCCTGAACACTGAAGCTTTCTTT. Translated, it gives CASSLDRTLNTEAFF.